The 7 T cell receptor beta chains below come from one sample, sequenced in a study of vaccination and CD4 T cells after COVID-19. For these TCRs, the target antigens are not known. Documented treatment: roughly 10-day PBMC culture with coronavirus spike peptide pools or control peptides (ViraFEST assay). Scientists ran DNA taken from cultured CD4+ T cells through the Oncomine TCR Beta short-read assay for sequencing. MiXCR, run by TCRdb on the PCR reads, gives a single entry per CDR3 protein. The data contain about 21,000 distinct CDR3 sequences, less than 75% of them singletons. Input material: CD4+ T cells from blood, cultured in vitro. The receptor set was obtained from a human donor who had recovered from COVID-19.

This clonotype was detected once. J is TRBJ2-3 and V is TRBV7-2; D is possibly TRBD1 (5 bases). Germline CDR1 reads SGHTA; CDR2 reads FQGNSA. Trimming took 5 bases from V and 2 from J, leaving 14 bases between them. The CDR3 covers 15 residues. The CDR3 spells CASSPRGGATDTQYF. The CDR3 bases are TGTGCCAGCAGCCCAAGGGGTGGAGCCACAGATACGCAGTATTTT.

The V gene is TRBV6-2 or TRBV6-3, the J gene TRBJ2-3; D gene ambiguous. Trimming cost V 0 bases and J 3 bases, with 25 bases left between them. CDR1 and CDR2 (germline): MNHEY, SVGEGT. The CDR3 is 20 amino acids. The CDR3 here is CASSYSLGLTNPRLTDTQYF. DNA of the CDR3: TGTGCCAGCAGTTACTCTCTAGGGTTGACAAATCCGCGGCTAACAGATACGCAGTATTTT.

This clonotype was observed a few times. The chain is built from TRBV11-2 and TRBJ2-5, with D possibly TRBD1 on 5 matching bases. The V gene lost 1 base and the J gene lost 3 bases, with 12 bases spanning the gap. This CDR3 has 15 amino acids. Germline CDR1 reads SGHAT; CDR2 reads FQNNGV. The DNA of the CDR3 is TGTGCCAGCAGCTTAGGTCGCGGCAGGGAAGAGACCCAGTACTTC. It is translated as CASSLGRGREETQYF. The full variable domain, rest sourced from reference TRBV11-2 and TRBJ2-5, is EAGVAQSPRYKIIEKRQSVAFWCNPISGHATLYWYQQILGQGPKLLIQFQNNGVVDDSQLPKDRFSAERLKGVDSTLKIQPAKLEDSAVYLCASSLGRGREETQYFGPGTRLLVL.

The chain carries TRBV6-1 and TRBJ1-1; D remains ambiguous. Trimming cost V 7 bases and J 3 bases, with 15 bases left between them. This CDR3 contains 14 residues. The germline V gene encodes CDR1 MNHNS and CDR2 SASEGT. Here the CDR3 reads CASNSEWADTEAFF. CDR3 nucleotides: TGTGCCAGCAATTCTGAATGGGCGGACACTGAAGCTTTCTTT.

The rearrangement joins TRBV12-3 or TRBV12-4 to TRBJ1-3; TRBD1 might be the D (6 bases). V dropped 6 bases and J dropped 5 bases, with 17 bases sitting between them. The CDR3 loop spans 15 amino acids. Written as DNA, the CDR3 is TGTGCCAGCAGACCCCAGGGGACCGGGAGAAACACCATATATTTT. Translation: CASRPQGTGRNTIYF.

The chain uses TRBV20-1 and TRBJ1-6, with D perhaps matching TRBD1 (5 bases). Between the trimmed V and J ends, which lost 5 bases and 9 bases, there was a span of 20 bases. The length of the CDR3 is 15 residues. Germline V gene sequence: CDR1 DFQATT, CDR2 SNEGSKA (reference sequence). CDR3 protein: CSAPDGGVRGSPLHF. DNA of the CDR3: TGCAGTGCTCCAGATGGGGGAGTGCGGGGTTCACCCCTCCACTTT.

V is TRBV18 and J is TRBJ2-3; 12 nucleotides align to TRBD2. With 3 bases clipped from V and 2 bases from J, the junction kept 3 bases outside the gene matches. Germline V CDR1 and CDR2: KGHSH, LQKENI. The CDR3 runs 16 residues. As DNA, the CDR3 is TGTGCCAGCTCACCCAGGACTAGCGGGATCACAGATACGCAGTATTTT. Translated: CASSPRTSGITDTQYF.